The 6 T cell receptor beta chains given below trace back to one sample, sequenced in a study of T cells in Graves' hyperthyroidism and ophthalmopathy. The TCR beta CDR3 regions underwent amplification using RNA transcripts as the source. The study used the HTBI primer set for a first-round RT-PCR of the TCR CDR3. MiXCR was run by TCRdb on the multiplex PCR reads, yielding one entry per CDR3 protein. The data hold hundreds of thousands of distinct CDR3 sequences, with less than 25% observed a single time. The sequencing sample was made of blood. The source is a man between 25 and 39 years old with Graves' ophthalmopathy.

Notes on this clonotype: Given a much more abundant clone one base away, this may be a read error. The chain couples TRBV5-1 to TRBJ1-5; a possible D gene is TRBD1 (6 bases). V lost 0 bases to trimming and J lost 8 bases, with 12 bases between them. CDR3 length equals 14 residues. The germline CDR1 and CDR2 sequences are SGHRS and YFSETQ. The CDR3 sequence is CASSLEQGQKPQHF. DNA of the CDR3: TGCGCCAGCAGCTTGGAACAGGGCCAAAAGCCCCAGCATTTT.

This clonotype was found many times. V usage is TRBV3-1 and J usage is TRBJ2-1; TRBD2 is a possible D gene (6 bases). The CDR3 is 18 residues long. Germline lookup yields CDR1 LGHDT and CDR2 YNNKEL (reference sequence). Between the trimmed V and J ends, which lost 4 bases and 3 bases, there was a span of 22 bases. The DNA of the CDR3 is TGTGCCAGCAGCCTAACCCATGGGGACTCTCTGTACTACAATGAGCAGTTCTTC. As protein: CASSLTHGDSLYYNEQFF.

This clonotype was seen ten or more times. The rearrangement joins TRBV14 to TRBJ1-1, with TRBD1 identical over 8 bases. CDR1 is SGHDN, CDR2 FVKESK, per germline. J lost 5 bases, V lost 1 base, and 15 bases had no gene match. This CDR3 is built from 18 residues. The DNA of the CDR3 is TGTGCCAGCAGCCAAGGCGGGGGGATTATGGACAGGGTGACTGAAGCTTTCTTT. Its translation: CASSQGGGIMDRVTEAFF. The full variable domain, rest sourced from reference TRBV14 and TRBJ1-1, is EAGVTQFPSHSVIEKGQTVTLRCDPISGHDNLYWYRRVMGKEIKFLLHFVKESKQDESGMPNNRFLAERTGGTYSTLKVQPAELEDSGVYFCASSQGGGIMDRVTEAFFGQGTRLTVV.

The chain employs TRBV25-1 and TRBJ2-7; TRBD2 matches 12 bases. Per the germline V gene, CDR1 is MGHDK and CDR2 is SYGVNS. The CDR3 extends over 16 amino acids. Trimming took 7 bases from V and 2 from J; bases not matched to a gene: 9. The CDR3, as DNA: TGTGCCAGCACCGCCGCGGCTAGCGGGAGGGCCTACGAGCAGTACTTC. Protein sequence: CASTAAASGRAYEQYF.

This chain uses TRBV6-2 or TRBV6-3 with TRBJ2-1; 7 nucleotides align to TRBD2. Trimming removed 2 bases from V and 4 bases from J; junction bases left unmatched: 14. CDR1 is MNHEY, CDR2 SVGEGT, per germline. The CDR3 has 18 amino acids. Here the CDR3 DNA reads TGTGCCAGCAGTTACGTCCCCCGGGCGGGGGACGTTTACAATGAGCAGTTCTTC. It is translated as CASSYVPRAGDVYNEQFF.

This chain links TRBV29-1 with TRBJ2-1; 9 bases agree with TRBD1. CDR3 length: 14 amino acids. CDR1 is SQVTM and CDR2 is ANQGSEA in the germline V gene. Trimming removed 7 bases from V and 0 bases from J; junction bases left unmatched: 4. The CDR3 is CSGVGQGSYNEQFF. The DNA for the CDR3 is TGCAGCGGCGTGGGACAGGGCTCCTACAATGAGCAGTTCTTC.